The 8 T cell receptor beta chains below come from one sample, sequenced in a study of blood T cell repertoires in COVID-19. Only in-frame clones appear in the TCRdb table, and some are missing; sequencing was by immunoSEQ multiplex PCR. The sample lists 250,000 to 300,000 clones, about 89% occurring once. Sequences were obtained from peripheral blood. Receptors were obtained from a man aged 50-59 years with acute or convalescent COVID-19.

Ten or more counts support this clone. The chain joins TRBV27 to TRBJ2-7; D is possibly TRBD2 (6 bases). Germline V gives CDR1 MNHEY, CDR2 SMNVEV (reference sequence). Trimming cost V 8 bases and J 4 bases, with 15 bases left between them. The CDR3 contains 13 residues. CDR3 sequence reads: CASAPRDFYEQYF. The CDR3 DNA sequence: TGTGCCAGCGCACCGCGGGACTTTTACGAGCAGTACTTC.

The chain has TRBV6-9 and TRBJ1-6; 9 nucleotides align to TRBD1. Per the germline V gene, CDR1 is MNHGY and CDR2 is SVAAGI. Trimming at V came to 7 bases and at J to 10 bases, leaving 11 bases not matched to a gene. The CDR3 consists of 15 residues. CDR3 sequence (DNA): TGTGCCAGCATCGGGATGGACAGGGGAGAGTCACCCCTCCACTTT. This codes for CASIGMDRGESPLHF.

This clone has only a few counts. The chain links TRBV5-4 to TRBJ2-1, with D possibly being TRBD2 (5 bases). Per germline, CDR1 SGHNT and CDR2 YYREEE (reference sequence). V was clipped by 0 bases and J by 9 bases, with 19 bases between them. The CDR3 is made up of 16 amino acids. CDR3 residues: CASSLAGLSERVEQFF. The CDR3 DNA sequence: TGTGCCAGCAGCTTGGCCGGGCTTAGCGAACGGGTTGAGCAGTTCTTC.

V gene TRBV7-6 combines with J gene TRBJ2-7; no firm D call. Trimming cost V 5 bases and J 7 bases, with 15 bases left between them. In germline, CDR1 is SGHVS, CDR2 FNYEAQ. The CDR3 loop spans 13 amino acids. CDR3 in DNA: TGTGCCAGCAGCAACCCCGGGTCTCGGGAGCAGTACTTC. As protein: CASSNPGSREQYF.

The gene calls are TRBV5-1 and TRBJ2-2; D is unclear. CDR1 and CDR2 (germline): SGHRS, YFSETQ. V dropped 2 bases and J dropped 1 base, with 6 bases sitting between them. This CDR3 spans 14 amino acids. In nucleotides, the CDR3 is TGCGCCAGCAGCTTCTTACAGAACACCGGGGAGCTGTTTTTT. Translating it yields CASSFLQNTGELFF.

The rearrangement uses TRBV6-5 and TRBJ1-4; 9 nucleotides line up with TRBD1. Germline CDR1 MNHEY, CDR2 SVGAGI. The CDR3 is 13 residues long. With 6 bases clipped from V and 10 bases from J, the junction kept 6 bases outside the gene matches. The CDR3 DNA is TGTGCCAGCAGGGACAGGGGCTCTAGAAAACTGTTTTTT. This codes for CASRDRGSRKLFF.

V usage is TRBV27 and J usage is TRBJ2-7; D not resolved. Trimming removed 3 bases at V and 0 bases at J, with 9 bases between. This CDR3 spans 14 amino acids. Per germline, CDR1 MNHEY and CDR2 SMNVEV (reference sequence). CDR3 DNA: TGTGCCAGCAGTTTCCGACCTAGCTCCTACGAGCAGTACTTC. It encodes CASSFRPSSYEQYF.

The rearrangement joins TRBV7-3 to TRBJ2-3; TRBD2 matches 9 bases. In germline, CDR1 is SGHTA, CDR2 FQGTGA. The CDR3 length is 15 residues. V dropped 2 bases and J dropped 2; count of bases not matched to a gene: 2. CDR3 coding DNA: TGTGCCAGCAGCTTACGCGGGGGGGCCACAGATACGCAGTATTTT. As protein: CASSLRGGATDTQYF.